Presented here are 24 T cell receptor beta chains from one specimen sequenced in a study of shared clonotypes between healthy human individuals. CD45RO-negative, CCR7-positively selected cells formed the naive CD8 fraction, excluding terminally differentiated effector memory CD45RA+ cells. The data were produced by immunoSEQ multiplex PCR, yet TCRdb's version contains in-frame clones alone and is incomplete. The sample consists of just over 2,000,000 clones, just under 95% of them appearing once. Sequenced: naive CD8+ T cells sorted from blood. These receptor sequences come from a man aged 18 to 30 in good health.

V is TRBV11-2 and J is TRBJ1-2; 9 positions match TRBD1. The CDR3 totals 15 residues. V lost 5 bases, J lost 4 bases, and 8 bases stayed unmatched. The germline gives CDR1 SGHAT, CDR2 FQNNGV. The CDR3 DNA reads TGTGCCAGCAGCACAGGGACAGGGAAAATCTATGGCTACACCTTC. Translating it yields CASSTGTGKIYGYTF.

V usage is TRBV2 and J usage is TRBJ2-7; TRBD1 matches at 8 bases. Losses at the gene ends were 6 bases for V and 5 bases for J; bases not matched to a gene: 6. Germline CDR1 and CDR2: SNHLY and FYNNEI. CDR3 length: 13 amino acids. Here the CDR3 DNA reads TGTGCCAGCAGAGAGGGACAGGATCACGAGCAGTACTTC. Protein product: CASREGQDHEQYF.

This chain uses TRBV6-5 with TRBJ2-7; perhaps D is TRBD1 or TRBD2 (7 bases each). Germline V gives CDR1 MNHEY, CDR2 SVGAGI. Deletions cut 4 bases from V and 4 bases from J, with 17 bases between. The CDR3 totals 15 residues. The CDR3 region is CASSLLGEGAYEQYF. CDR3 bases: TGTGCCAGCAGTTTACTGGGGGAGGGGGCATACGAGCAGTACTTC.

The chain employs TRBV10-1 and TRBJ2-2; 7 bases map to TRBD1. J gave up 2 bases and V 4 bases, and 7 bases lay outside the gene matches. The CDR3 covers 16 residues. Germline-derived CDR1 and CDR2 are WNHNN and SYGVQD (reference sequence). DNA for the CDR3: TGCGCCAGCAGTGGTGGGACAGATCCTAACACCGGGGAGCTGTTTTTT. Its protein is CASSGGTDPNTGELFF.

This clone was observed a single time. The chain recombines TRBV27 with TRBJ1-1; 7 bases fit TRBD1. The CDR3 has 15 residues. Germline V lookup: CDR1 MNHEY, CDR2 SMNVEV (reference sequence). Unmatched junction bases numbered 5, after V lost 1 base and J lost 3 bases. The DNA of the CDR3 is TGTGCCAGCAGTTTATACCCAGGGGGGCACACTGAAGCTTTCTTT. It codes for CASSLYPGGHTEAFF.

The CDR3 DNA follows: TGTGCCACCAGCAGAACCCCCGGAGGGGTGAATTCACCCCTCCACTTT. Protein product: CATSRTPGGVNSPLHF. The chain employs TRBV15 and TRBJ1-6, with D maybe TRBD1 (5 bases). The CDR3 extends over 16 amino acids. CDR1 LNHNV and CDR2 YYDKDF come from the germline V gene (reference sequence). Trimming removed 2 bases at V and 7 bases at J, with 15 bases between.

This clone showed up just once. The chain carries TRBV10-3 and TRBJ2-1, with 8 positions matching TRBD1. Germline V gene sequence: CDR1 ENHRY, CDR2 SYGVKD. This CDR3 region has 15 residues. After removal of 9 bases from V and 6 bases from J, the junction contained 13 bases not matched to a gene. The DNA of the CDR3 is TGTGCCATTAGGGGGGAGACAGGGGCTATCAATGAGCAGTTCTTC. As protein: CAIRGETGAINEQFF.

This chain connects TRBV7-6 to TRBJ2-1, with a weak D call TRBD2 (6 bases). Germline CDR1 and CDR2: SGHVS and FNYEAQ. V was shortened by 5 bases and J by 8 bases, with 19 bases between the two germline ends. This CDR3 spans 15 amino acids. The CDR3 region is CASSDPGEAYDEQFF. Written as DNA, the CDR3 is TGTGCCAGCAGCGACCCGGGGGAGGCCTATGATGAGCAGTTCTTC.

To note about this clone: Other DNA sequences of this sample code for an identical CDR3. This chain connects TRBV27 to TRBJ2-7, with 8 bases lining up with TRBD1. J lost 4 bases, V lost 3 bases, and 8 bases had no gene match. Germline CDR1 MNHEY, CDR2 SMNVEV (reference sequence). This CDR3 is built from 15 residues. The CDR3, as DNA: TGTGCCAGCAGTTTCGGTTCAGGGGGCTCTTACGAGCAGTACTTC. Its protein is CASSFGSGGSYEQYF.

This CDR3 is CAWSLPGGRQPQHF. The CDR3 nucleotides are TGTGCCTGGAGTCTCCCTGGGGGAAGGCAGCCCCAGCATTTT. V and J are TRBV30 and TRBJ1-5; D might be TRBD1 (5 bases). The CDR3 is made up of 14 amino acids. The V and J ends lost 2 bases and 7 bases respectively, with 15 bases between them. Germline CDR1 reads GTSNPN; CDR2 reads SVGIG (reference sequence).

This clone has only a few counts. This chain connects TRBV18 to TRBJ1-1; D gene uncertain. In germline, CDR1 is KGHSH, CDR2 LQKENI. The CDR3 runs 12 residues. Trimming removed 6 bases from V and 5 bases from J, with 10 bases in between. The CDR3 DNA follows: TGTGCCAGCTCCCGGCGCAATACTGAAGCTTTCTTT. This translates into CASSRRNTEAFF.

The rearrangement joins TRBV10-3 to TRBJ2-2; 9 positions agree with TRBD2. V trimming: 6 bases; J trimming: 7 bases; junction bases outside the gene matches: 9. The CDR3 is made up of 15 amino acids. Germline loops: CDR1 ENHRY, CDR2 SYGVKD. CDR3 nucleotides: TGTGCCATCAGCTTAGCGGGAGAGGGGAGCGGGGAGCTGTTTTTT. It is translated as CAISLAGEGSGELFF.

The chain employs TRBV29-1 and TRBJ2-3, with no clear D. The CDR3 length is 12 residues. V was trimmed by 1 base and J by 9 bases, leaving 11 bases between them. From germline, CDR1 is SQVTM and CDR2 ANQGSEA. CDR3 sequence reads: CSVEVSQGTQYF. CDR3 DNA: TGCAGCGTTGAAGTGTCCCAAGGGACGCAGTATTTT.

The V and J genes are TRBV27 and TRBJ2-7; tentatively, D is TRBD2 (7 bases). CDR1 MNHEY and CDR2 SMNVEV come from the germline V gene (reference sequence). Trimming cost V 5 bases and J 1 base, with 30 bases left between them. CDR3 length: 20 amino acids. Written as DNA, the CDR3 is TGTGCCAGCAGTCCCCATGGGGGGGCGACCCAACTAGCGTTTTCCTACGAGCAGTACTTC. It yields the protein CASSPHGGATQLAFSYEQYF.

The chain links TRBV28 to TRBJ2-2, with D possibly being TRBD1 (5 bases). Germline loops: CDR1 MDHEN, CDR2 SYDVKM. The CDR3 runs to 18 residues. The V gene lost 3 bases and the J gene lost 3 bases, with 20 bases spanning the gap. In nucleotides, the CDR3 is TGTGCCAGCAGTTTCCCAGGGAATCAACCAACCCACACCGGGGAGCTGTTTTTT. Its protein is CASSFPGNQPTHTGELFF.

V usage is TRBV4-2 and J usage is TRBJ2-2; D call uncertain. The germline V and J ends were trimmed by 7 bases and 2 bases, with 14 bases remaining between them. There are 15 residues in the CDR3. CDR1 and CDR2 (germline): LGHNA, YNFKEQ. This CDR3 reads CASTSFPDNTGELFF. CDR3 nucleotide sequence: TGTGCCAGCACCTCCTTTCCGGACAACACCGGGGAGCTGTTTTTT.

This clone was detected only a few times. This sequence joins TRBV10-2 and TRBJ1-2, with a weak D call TRBD1 (5 bases). V lost 0 bases and J 5 bases, leaving 10 bases between the germline ends. This CDR3 is 14 amino acids long. CDR1 and CDR2 (germline): WSHSY, SAAADI. CDR3 sequence reads: CASSESYKGYGYTF. The CDR3 region has the DNA TGCGCCAGCAGTGAGTCGTACAAGGGGTATGGCTACACCTTC.

This clone was seen once. The rearrangement uses TRBV4-1 and TRBJ2-7; TRBD1 aligns across 12 bases. The CDR3 sequence is 16 residues long. Unmatched junction bases numbered 7, after V lost 3 bases and J lost 4 bases. In germline, CDR1 is MGHRA, CDR2 YSYEKL. DNA of the CDR3: TGCGCCAGCAGCCAGAGGGGGACAGGGGGCTTGTACGAGCAGTACTTC. It encodes CASSQRGTGGLYEQYF.

The chain is built from TRBV4-3 and TRBJ2-5, with no clear D. CDR3 size: 16 residues. V gave up 1 base and J gave up 0 bases, with 12 bases separating them. Germline CDR1 is LGHNA and CDR2 is YSLEER. CDR3 nucleotides: TGCGCCAGCAGCCAAGGGCAGGCCTGGTACCAAGAGACCCAGTACTTC. It specifies CASSQGQAWYQETQYF.

The chain joins TRBV5-4 to TRBJ2-2; perhaps TRBD2 as D (5 bases). Germline V lookup: CDR1 SGHNT, CDR2 YYREEE (reference sequence). V shed 8 bases and J shed 7 bases, with 15 bases lying between them. CDR3 length: 13 residues. The CDR3 bases are TGTGCCAGTAACCCCGGGGAAGGCGGGGAGCTGTTTTTT. This sequence encodes CASNPGEGGELFF.

The J gene is TRBJ2-5, the V gene TRBV28; tentatively, D is TRBD1 or TRBD2 (6 bases each). Germline V gene lookup returns CDR1 MDHEN and CDR2 SYDVKM. V lost 2 bases and J 5 bases, leaving 12 bases between the germline ends. The CDR3 contains 14 residues. DNA for the CDR3: TGTGCCAGCAGTTTAGAGGGGGGCCAGGAGACCCAGTACTTC. Translated: CASSLEGGQETQYF.

As regards this clone: Relative to the germline gene, one junction end is altered; a read error may explain this. The chain recombines TRBV7-7 with TRBJ2-1; the match to TRBD2 covers 8 bases. This CDR3 has 15 amino acids. CDR1 and CDR2 from the germline V gene are SSHAT and FNYEAQ (reference sequence). DNA of the CDR3: TGTGCTAGCAGCTCCCGGGTAGCGGGGTACAATGAGCAGTTCTTC. It yields the protein CASSSRVAGYNEQFF.

The genes are TRBV27 and TRBJ2-1; tentative D call: TRBD2 (6 bases). Germline V gene sequence: CDR1 MNHEY, CDR2 SMNVEV (reference sequence). The length of the CDR3 is 14 residues. Trimming left V 6 bases short and J 6 bases short, with 15 bases between. CDR3 loop: CASSPRDWFNEQFF. The CDR3 nucleotides are TGTGCCAGCAGCCCCCGGGACTGGTTCAATGAGCAGTTCTTC.

The V and J genes are TRBV5-5 and TRBJ2-5; D is unresolved. There are 13 residues in the CDR3. Germline CDR1 is SGHKS and CDR2 is YYEKEE (reference sequence). The germline V and J ends were trimmed by 1 base and 0 bases, with 4 bases remaining between them. The CDR3: CASSLTDQETQYF. CDR3 nucleotide sequence: TGTGCCAGCAGCTTGACAGACCAAGAGACCCAGTACTTC.